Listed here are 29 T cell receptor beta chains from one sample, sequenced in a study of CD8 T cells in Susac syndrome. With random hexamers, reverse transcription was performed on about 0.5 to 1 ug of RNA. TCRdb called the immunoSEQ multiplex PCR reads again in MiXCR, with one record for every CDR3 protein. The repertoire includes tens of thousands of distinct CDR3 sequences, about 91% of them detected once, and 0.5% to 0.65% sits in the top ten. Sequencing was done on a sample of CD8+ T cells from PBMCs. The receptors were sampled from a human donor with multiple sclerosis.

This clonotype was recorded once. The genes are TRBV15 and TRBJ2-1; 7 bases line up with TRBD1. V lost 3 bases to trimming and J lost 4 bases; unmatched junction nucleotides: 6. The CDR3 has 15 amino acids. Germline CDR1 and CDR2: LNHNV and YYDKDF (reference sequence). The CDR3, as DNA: TGTGCCACCAGCAGCGACGGACAGGTTTACAATGAGCAGTTCTTC. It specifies CATSSDGQVYNEQFF. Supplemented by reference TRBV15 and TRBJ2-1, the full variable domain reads DAMVIQNPRYQVTQFGKPVTLSCSQTLNHNVMYWYQQKSSQAPKLLFHYYDKDFNNEADTPDNFQSRRPNTSFCFLDIRSPGLGDTAMYLCATSSDGQVYNEQFFGPGTRLTVL.

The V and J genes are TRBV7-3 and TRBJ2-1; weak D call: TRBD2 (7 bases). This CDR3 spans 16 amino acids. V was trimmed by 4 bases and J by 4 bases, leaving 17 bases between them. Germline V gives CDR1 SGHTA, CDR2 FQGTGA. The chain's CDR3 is CASSSSPRGLYNEQFF. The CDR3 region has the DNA TGTGCCAGCAGCTCCTCCCCGCGGGGGCTTTACAATGAGCAGTTCTTC.

CDR3 sequence: CASSHSINYGYTF. The CDR3 DNA sequence: TGTGCCAGCAGTCACAGTATAAACTATGGCTACACCTTC. V is TRBV25-1 and J is TRBJ1-2, with D unclear. The length of the CDR3 is 13 residues. Germline V CDR1 and CDR2: MGHDK, SYGVNS. Trimming stripped 5 bases from V and 2 bases from J, with 9 bases between.

DNA of the CDR3: TGCGCCAGCAGCCAGACCAATGAGAATGAGCAGTTCTTC. This sequence encodes CASSQTNENEQFF. The J gene is TRBJ2-1, the V gene TRBV4-3, with D unresolved. V lost 3 bases, J lost 7 bases, and 10 bases lay in between. Germline-derived CDR1 and CDR2 are LGHNA and YSLEER. The CDR3 sequence is 13 residues long.

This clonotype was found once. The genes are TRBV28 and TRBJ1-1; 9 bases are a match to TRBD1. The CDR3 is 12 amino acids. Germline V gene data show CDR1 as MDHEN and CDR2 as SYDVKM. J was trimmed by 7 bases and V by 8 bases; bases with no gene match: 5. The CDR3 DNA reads TGTGCCAGCCGCCGACAGGGGGATGAAGCTTTCTTT. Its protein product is CASRRQGDEAFF.

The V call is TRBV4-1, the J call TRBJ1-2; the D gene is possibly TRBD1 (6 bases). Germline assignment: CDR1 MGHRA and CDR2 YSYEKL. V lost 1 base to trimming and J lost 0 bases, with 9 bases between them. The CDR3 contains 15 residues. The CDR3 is CASSQGGGPNYGYTF. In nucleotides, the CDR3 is TGCGCCAGCAGCCAAGGGGGGGGCCCTAACTATGGCTACACCTTC.

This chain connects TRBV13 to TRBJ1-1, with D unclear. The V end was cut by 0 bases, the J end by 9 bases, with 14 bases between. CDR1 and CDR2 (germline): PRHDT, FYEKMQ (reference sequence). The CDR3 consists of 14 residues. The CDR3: CASSLGLTTEQAFF. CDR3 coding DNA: TGTGCCAGCAGCTTAGGCCTAACGACCGAACAAGCTTTCTTT. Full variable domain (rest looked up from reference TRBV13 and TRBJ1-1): AAGVIQSPRHLIKEKRETATLKCYPIPRHDTVYWYQQGPGQDPQFLISFYEKMQSDKGSIPDRFSAQQFSDYHSELNMSSLELGDSALYFCASSLGLTTEQAFFGQGTRLTVV.

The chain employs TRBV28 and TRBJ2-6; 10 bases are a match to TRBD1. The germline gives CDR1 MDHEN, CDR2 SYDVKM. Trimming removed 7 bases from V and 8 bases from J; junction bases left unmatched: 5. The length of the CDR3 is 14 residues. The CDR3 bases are TGTGCCAGCAACCGACAGGGGGCGCCCAACGTCCTGACTTTC. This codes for CASNRQGAPNVLTF.

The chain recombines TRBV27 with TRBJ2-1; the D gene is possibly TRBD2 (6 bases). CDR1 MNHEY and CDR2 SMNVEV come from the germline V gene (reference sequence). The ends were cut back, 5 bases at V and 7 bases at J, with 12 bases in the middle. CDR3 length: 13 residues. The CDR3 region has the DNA TGTGCCAGCAGTCGAAGGGCGGGAAATGAGCAGTTCTTC. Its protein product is CASSRRAGNEQFF.

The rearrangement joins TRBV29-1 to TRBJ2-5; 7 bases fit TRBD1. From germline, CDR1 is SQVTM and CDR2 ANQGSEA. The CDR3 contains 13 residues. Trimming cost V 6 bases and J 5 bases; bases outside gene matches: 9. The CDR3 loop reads CSVLTGNGETQYF. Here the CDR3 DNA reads TGCAGCGTCCTGACAGGGAATGGGGAGACCCAGTACTTC.

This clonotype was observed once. The CDR3 loop reads CASSQNRGSTEAFF. CDR3 nucleotide sequence: TGTGCCAGCAGCCAAAACAGGGGGAGCACTGAAGCTTTCTTT. The rearrangement uses TRBV3-1 and TRBJ1-1; 8 bases are shared with TRBD1. The CDR3 is 14 residues long. V trimming: 2 bases; J trimming: 4 bases; junction bases outside the gene matches: 3. Germline CDR1 is LGHDT and CDR2 is YNNKEL (reference sequence).

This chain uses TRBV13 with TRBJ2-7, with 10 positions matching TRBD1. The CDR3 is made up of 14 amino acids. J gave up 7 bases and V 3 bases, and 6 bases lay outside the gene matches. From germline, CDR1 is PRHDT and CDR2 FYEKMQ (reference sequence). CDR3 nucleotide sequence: TGTGCCAGCAGCTTGGGGACAGGGGATAGGGAGCAGTACTTC. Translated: CASSLGTGDREQYF. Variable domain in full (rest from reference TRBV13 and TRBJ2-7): AAGVIQSPRHLIKEKRETATLKCYPIPRHDTVYWYQQGPGQDPQFLISFYEKMQSDKGSIPDRFSAQQFSDYHSELNMSSLELGDSALYFCASSLGTGDREQYFGPGTRLTVT.

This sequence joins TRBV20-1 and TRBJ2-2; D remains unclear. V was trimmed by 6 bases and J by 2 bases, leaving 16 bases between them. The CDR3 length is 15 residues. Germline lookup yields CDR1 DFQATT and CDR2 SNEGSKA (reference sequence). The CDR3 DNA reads TGCAGTGCCCCGCCCTTAGGGTCTAACACCGGGGAGCTGTTTTTT. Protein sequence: CSAPPLGSNTGELFF.

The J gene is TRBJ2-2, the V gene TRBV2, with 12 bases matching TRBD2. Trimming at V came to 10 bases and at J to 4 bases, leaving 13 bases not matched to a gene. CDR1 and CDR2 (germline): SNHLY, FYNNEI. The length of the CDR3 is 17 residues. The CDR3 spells CATQDLAGGPGTGELFF. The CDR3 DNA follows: TGTGCCACCCAAGACCTAGCGGGGGGGCCGGGCACCGGGGAGCTGTTTTTT.

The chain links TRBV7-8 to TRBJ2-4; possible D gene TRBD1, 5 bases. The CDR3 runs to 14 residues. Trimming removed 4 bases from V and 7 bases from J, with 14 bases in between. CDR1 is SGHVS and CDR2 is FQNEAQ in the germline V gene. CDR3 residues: CASSSGPWGNIQYF. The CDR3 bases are TGTGCCAGCAGCTCTGGACCCTGGGGCAACATTCAGTACTTC.

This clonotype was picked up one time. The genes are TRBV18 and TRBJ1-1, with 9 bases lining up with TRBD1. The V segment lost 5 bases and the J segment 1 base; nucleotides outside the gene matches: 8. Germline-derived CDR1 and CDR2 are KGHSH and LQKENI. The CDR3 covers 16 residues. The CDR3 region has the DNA TGTGCCAGCTCAGTCCCGGGACAGGGAGCGAACACTGAAGCTTTCTTT. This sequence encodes CASSVPGQGANTEAFF.

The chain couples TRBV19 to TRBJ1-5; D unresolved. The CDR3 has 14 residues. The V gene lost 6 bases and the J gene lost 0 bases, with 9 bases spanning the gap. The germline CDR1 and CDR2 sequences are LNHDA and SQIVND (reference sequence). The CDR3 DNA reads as TGTGCCAGTAGCCCCGGTTATAGCAATCAGCCCCAGCATTTT. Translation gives CASSPGYSNQPQHF. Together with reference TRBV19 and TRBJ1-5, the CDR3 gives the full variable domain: DGGITQSPKYLFRKEGQNVTLSCEQNLNHDAMYWYRQDPGQGLRLIYYSQIVNDFQKGDIAEGYSVSREKKESFPLTVTSAQKNPTAFYLCASSPGYSNQPQHFGDGTRLSIL.

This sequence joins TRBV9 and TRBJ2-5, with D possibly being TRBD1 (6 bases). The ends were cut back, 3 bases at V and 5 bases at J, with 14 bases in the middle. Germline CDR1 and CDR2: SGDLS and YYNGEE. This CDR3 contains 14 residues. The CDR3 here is CASSGDRSEETQYF. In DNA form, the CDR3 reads TGTGCCAGCAGCGGCGACAGGTCCGAGGAGACCCAGTACTTC.

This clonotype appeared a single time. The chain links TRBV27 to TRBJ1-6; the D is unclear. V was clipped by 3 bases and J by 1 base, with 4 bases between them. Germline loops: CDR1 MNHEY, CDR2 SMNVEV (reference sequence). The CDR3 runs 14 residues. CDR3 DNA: TGTGCCAGCAGTTTGAGATCCTATAATTCACCCCTCCACTTT. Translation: CASSLRSYNSPLHF.

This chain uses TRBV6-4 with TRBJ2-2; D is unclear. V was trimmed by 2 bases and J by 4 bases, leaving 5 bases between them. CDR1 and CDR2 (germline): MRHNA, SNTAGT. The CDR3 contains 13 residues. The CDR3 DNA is TGTGCCAGCAGTGACAGACCCACCGGGGAGCTGTTTTTT. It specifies CASSDRPTGELFF.

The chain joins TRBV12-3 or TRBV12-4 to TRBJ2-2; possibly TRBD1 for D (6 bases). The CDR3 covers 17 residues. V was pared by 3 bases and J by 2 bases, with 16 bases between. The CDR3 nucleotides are TGTGCCAGCAGTTTCTCAAAGGGCAGGGGAAACACCGGGGAGCTGTTTTTT. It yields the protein CASSFSKGRGNTGELFF.

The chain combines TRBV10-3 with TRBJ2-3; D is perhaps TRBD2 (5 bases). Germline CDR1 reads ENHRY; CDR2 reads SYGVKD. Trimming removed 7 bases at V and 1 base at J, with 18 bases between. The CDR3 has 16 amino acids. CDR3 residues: CAIIFCRREGTDTQYF. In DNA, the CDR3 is TGTGCCATCATCTTTTGTCGTCGGGAAGGCACAGATACGCAGTATTTT.

This CDR3 reads CASSQDGLAGHGEQYF. In nucleotides, the CDR3 is TGTGCCAGCAGCCAAGACGGACTAGCGGGCCATGGGGAGCAGTACTTC. J is TRBJ2-7 and V is TRBV13, with 11 bases lining up with TRBD2. The CDR3 is made up of 16 amino acids. Germline CDR1 reads PRHDT; CDR2 reads FYEKMQ (reference sequence). The J segment lost 7 bases and the V segment lost 5 bases, leaving 13 bases of the junction unmatched. Supplemented by reference TRBV13 and TRBJ2-7, the full variable domain reads AAGVIQSPRHLIKEKRETATLKCYPIPRHDTVYWYQQGPGQDPQFLISFYEKMQSDKGSIPDRFSAQQFSDYHSELNMSSLELGDSALYFCASSQDGLAGHGEQYFGPGTRLTVT.

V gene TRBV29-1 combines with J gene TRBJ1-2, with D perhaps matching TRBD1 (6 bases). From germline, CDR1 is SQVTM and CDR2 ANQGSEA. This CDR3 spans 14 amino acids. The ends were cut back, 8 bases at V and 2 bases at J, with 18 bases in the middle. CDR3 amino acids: CSTNPLQGNYGYTF. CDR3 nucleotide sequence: TGCAGCACCAACCCCCTTCAGGGGAACTATGGCTACACCTTC.

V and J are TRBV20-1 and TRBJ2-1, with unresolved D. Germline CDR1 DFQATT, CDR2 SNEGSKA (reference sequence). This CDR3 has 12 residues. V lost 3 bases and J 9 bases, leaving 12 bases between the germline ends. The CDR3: CSASPQRSEQFF. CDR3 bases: TGCAGTGCTAGCCCCCAACGAAGTGAGCAGTTCTTC.

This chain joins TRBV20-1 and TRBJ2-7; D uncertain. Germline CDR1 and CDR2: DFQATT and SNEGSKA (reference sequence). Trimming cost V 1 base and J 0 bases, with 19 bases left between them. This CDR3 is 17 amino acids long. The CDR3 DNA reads TGCAGTGCTAGAGTCCCCCAGCAGGACGGTCCCTCCTACGAGCAGTACTTC. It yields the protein CSARVPQQDGPSYEQYF.

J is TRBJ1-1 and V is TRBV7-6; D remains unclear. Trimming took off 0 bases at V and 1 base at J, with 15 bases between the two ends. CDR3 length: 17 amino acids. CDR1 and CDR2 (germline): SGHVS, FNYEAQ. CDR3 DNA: TGTGCCAGCAGCTTAGCGGGTCCAAGTGAGGGGAACACTGAAGCTTTCTTT. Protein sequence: CASSLAGPSEGNTEAFF.

As DNA, the CDR3 is TGTGCCAGCAGCTTGGGGATGGATTTGGGGCCCCAGCATTTT. Translated: CASSLGMDLGPQHF. V is TRBV5-5 and J is TRBJ1-5; the D is unclear. CDR1 SGHKS and CDR2 YYEKEE come from the germline V gene (reference sequence). CDR3 length: 14 amino acids. Deletions cut 0 bases from V and 9 bases from J, with 13 bases between.

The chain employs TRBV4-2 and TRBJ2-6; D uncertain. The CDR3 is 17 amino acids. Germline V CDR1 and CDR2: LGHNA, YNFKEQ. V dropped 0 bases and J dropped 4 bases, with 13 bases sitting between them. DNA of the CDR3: TGTGCCAGCAGCCAAGATCAACGAGGTATGGGGGCCAACGTCCTGACTTTC. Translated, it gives CASSQDQRGMGANVLTF.